The 20 T cell receptor beta chains below come from one sample, sequenced in a study of blood T cell repertoires in COVID-19. The protocol was immunoSEQ multiplex PCR, while the TCRdb copy is restricted to in-frame clones and leaves out a portion. The sample lists fewer than 200,000 clones, approximately 84% occurring once. What was sequenced was peripheral blood. The receptors here all came from a human donor in a cohort sampled during active COVID-19.

The chain has TRBV24-1 and TRBJ2-7, with TRBD2 matching 7 bases. Germline values: CDR1 KGHDR, CDR2 SFDVKD. This CDR3 region has 13 residues. V lost 5 bases and J lost 6; bases outside the gene matches: 6. CDR3 sequence: CATSVGEGGEQYF. CDR3 nucleotides: TGTGCCACCAGTGTCGGGGAGGGCGGCGAGCAGTACTTC.

The gene calls are TRBV7-9 and TRBJ1-4; D is unresolved. The CDR3 extends over 16 amino acids. Germline CDR1 reads SEHNR; CDR2 reads FQNEAQ (reference sequence). V was trimmed by 0 bases and J by 4 bases, leaving 12 bases between them. CDR3 DNA sequence: TGTGCCAGCAGCTTAGCGTTTTTCCACGGTAATGAAAAACTGTTTTTT. It is translated as CASSLAFFHGNEKLFF.

This sequence joins TRBV9 and TRBJ2-3; a possible D gene is TRBD1 (6 bases). CDR1 SGDLS and CDR2 YYNGEE come from the germline V gene. The CDR3 contains 15 residues. The V gene lost 0 bases and the J gene lost 2 bases, with 10 bases spanning the gap. CDR3 sequence reads: CASSVGGQLTDTQYF. CDR3 sequence (DNA): TGTGCCAGCAGCGTAGGGGGACAACTCACAGATACGCAGTATTTT. Together with reference TRBV9 and TRBJ2-3, the CDR3 gives the full variable domain: DSGVTQTPKHLITATGQRVTLRCSPRSGDLSVYWYQQSLDQGLQFLIQYYNGEERAKGNILERFSAQQFPDLHSELNLSSLELGDSALYFCASSVGGQLTDTQYFGPGTRLTVL.

This clone was seen just once. The V gene is TRBV5-8, the J gene TRBJ1-4; weak D call: TRBD1 (5 bases). The germline CDR1 and CDR2 sequences are SGHTS and YDEGEE. The CDR3 length is 15 residues. V lost 2 bases and J lost 7, with 15 bases in between. CDR3 nucleotide sequence: TGTGCCAGCAGCTTACCGGGACTGCGACTTGAAAAACTGTTTTTT. It is translated as CASSLPGLRLEKLFF.

In DNA, the CDR3 is TGTGCCAGCAGCGCCGGGACAGGACCCTTCCCCCAGCATTTT. Translating it yields CASSAGTGPFPQHF. V and J are TRBV9 and TRBJ1-5; 8 nucleotides match TRBD1. This CDR3 is built from 14 residues. Germline V gene sequence: CDR1 SGDLS, CDR2 YYNGEE. J was trimmed by 10 bases and V by 3 bases; bases with no gene match: 9.

The count of this clone is one. Within the sample, other DNA sequences also encode this same CDR3. J is TRBJ2-7 and V is TRBV13, with TRBD2 as a possible D gene (5 bases). Germline lookup yields CDR1 PRHDT and CDR2 FYEKMQ (reference sequence). This CDR3 contains 13 residues. V lost 0 bases, J lost 3 bases, and 6 bases lay in between. CDR3 region: CASSLGRGYEQYF. CDR3 DNA sequence: TGTGCCAGCAGCTTAGGCCGGGGCTACGAGCAGTACTTC.

This clone was picked up a small number of times. This chain uses TRBV5-1 with TRBJ2-7; D remains unclear. V was cut by 3 bases and J by 0 bases, with 13 bases left in between. Germline CDR1 and CDR2: SGHRS and YFSETQ. The CDR3 consists of 15 residues. CDR3 residues: CASSSYFGSSYEQYF. CDR3 DNA: TGCGCCAGCAGCTCCTACTTCGGTAGCTCCTACGAGCAGTACTTC.

This chain links TRBV14 with TRBJ2-3; 7 bases are a match to TRBD1. The V and J ends lost 4 bases and 4 bases, in that order; junction bases with no gene match: 8. The germline V gene encodes CDR1 SGHDN and CDR2 FVKESK. The CDR3 runs to 15 residues. CDR3 nucleotides: TGTGCCAGCAGCCTACAGGGGTTTGGATCAGATACGCAGTATTTT. It codes for CASSLQGFGSDTQYF.

This clone was found a few times. This rearrangement joins TRBV7-9 to TRBJ2-3; D not certain. The CDR3 has 14 residues. Looked up from germline, CDR1 is SEHNR and CDR2 is FQNEAQ (reference sequence). V was pared by 3 bases and J by 6 bases, with 13 bases between. This CDR3 reads CASSFSGFGDTQYF. CDR3 nucleotides: TGTGCCAGCAGCTTCTCCGGCTTCGGGGATACGCAGTATTTT.

The J gene is TRBJ1-2, the V gene TRBV19; maybe TRBD1 (5 bases). The CDR3 is made up of 13 amino acids. V lost 5 bases, J lost 7 bases, and 14 bases lay in between. From germline, CDR1 is LNHDA and CDR2 SQIVND (reference sequence). CDR3 coding DNA: TGTGCCAGTAGTGCAACGAACGGGGGTGGCTACACCTTC. Protein: CASSATNGGGYTF.

The rearrangement joins TRBV9 to TRBJ1-5; the match to TRBD1 covers 8 bases. In germline, CDR1 is SGDLS, CDR2 YYNGEE. With 2 bases clipped from V and 2 bases from J, the junction kept 6 bases outside the gene matches. The CDR3 spans 16 residues. Written as DNA, the CDR3 is TGTGCCAGCAGCGTTGCCGGGACAGGCCGCAATCAGCCCCAGCATTTT. This gives the protein CASSVAGTGRNQPQHF.

The rearrangement links TRBV27 to TRBJ1-2; D gene uncertain. Trimming took off 6 bases at V and 4 bases at J, with 12 bases between the two ends. CDR3 length: 13 residues. In germline, CDR1 is MNHEY, CDR2 SMNVEV (reference sequence). CDR3 DNA sequence: TGTGCCAGCAGCGAAACAGTGAGCTATGGCTACACCTTC. Its protein is CASSETVSYGYTF.

The CDR3 protein is CASSPTDTGELFF. The CDR3 coding sequence is TGTGCCAGCTCACCAACAGACACCGGGGAGCTGTTTTTT. J is TRBJ2-2 and V is TRBV18; D uncertain. V lost 2 bases, J lost 3 bases, and 4 bases lay in between. Germline V lookup: CDR1 KGHSH, CDR2 LQKENI. There are 13 residues in the CDR3.

The rearrangement uses TRBV12-3 or TRBV12-4 and TRBJ1-6; weak D call: TRBD1 (6 bases). The V and J ends lost 6 bases and 9 bases respectively, with 12 bases between them. The CDR3 covers 13 residues. CDR3 loop: CASRRTETSPLHF. For the CDR3, the DNA is TGTGCCAGCAGGCGGACAGAGACTTCACCCCTCCACTTT.

This sequence joins TRBV2 and TRBJ2-5; D possibly corresponds to TRBD1 (8 bases). Trimming shortened V by 2 bases and J by 4 bases, and 20 bases separated the two germline ends. This CDR3 region has 17 residues. Germline loops: CDR1 SNHLY, CDR2 FYNNEI. The CDR3: CASSESYTDREGETQYF. CDR3 in DNA: TGTGCCAGCAGTGAATCTTACACGGACAGGGAGGGAGAGACCCAGTACTTC. Full variable domain (rest looked up from reference TRBV2 and TRBJ2-5): EPEVTQTPSHQVTQMGQEVILRCVPISNHLYFYWYRQILGQKVEFLVSFYNNEISEKSEIFDDQFSVERPDGSNFTLKIRSTKLEDSAMYFCASSESYTDREGETQYFGPGTRLLVL.

V is TRBV3-1 (or the pseudogene TRBV3-2) and J is TRBJ2-7, with TRBD2 as a possible D gene (6 bases). This CDR3 is built from 15 residues. Deletions cut 4 bases from V and 3 bases from J, with 16 bases between. CDR1 and CDR2 from the germline V gene are LGHDT and YNNKEL (reference sequence). The CDR3 sequence: CASSRDSTPYYEQYF. CDR3 nucleotides: TGTGCCAGCAGCCGGGACTCTACCCCGTACTACGAGCAGTACTTC.

The rearrangement links TRBV19 to TRBJ2-7; the match to TRBD1 covers 10 bases. CDR3 size: 15 residues. The ends lost 6 bases at V and 4 bases at J; junction bases unmatched: 9. Germline V gene sequence: CDR1 LNHDA, CDR2 SQIVND (reference sequence). As DNA, the CDR3 is TGTGCCAGTAGCGGAGGACAGGGGGGATTTTACGAGCAGTACTTC. This sequence encodes CASSGGQGGFYEQYF.

The V gene is TRBV13, the J gene TRBJ2-5; the match to TRBD2 covers 9 bases. This CDR3 spans 13 amino acids. J was trimmed by 6 bases and V by 8 bases; bases with no gene match: 7. Germline CDR1 and CDR2: PRHDT and FYEKMQ (reference sequence). The CDR3 region has the DNA TGTGCCAGCGAAGCGGGGGGAACCAAGACCCAGTACTTC. It encodes CASEAGGTKTQYF.

In nucleotides, the CDR3 is TGTGCCAGCAGGTCTCCGGGACAGCTAAATTCACCCCTCCACTTT. This codes for CASRSPGQLNSPLHF. The rearrangement joins TRBV2 to TRBJ1-6; 7 bases are a match to TRBD1. Per germline, CDR1 SNHLY and CDR2 FYNNEI. V lost 6 bases, J lost 7 bases, and 9 bases stayed unmatched. The CDR3 has 15 residues.

V gene TRBV29-1 combines with J gene TRBJ1-4; 8 bases fit TRBD1. This CDR3 comprises 14 residues. With V trimmed by 5 bases and J by 5 bases, 7 bases remained unmatched. Looked up from germline, CDR1 is SQVTM and CDR2 is ANQGSEA. The CDR3 reads CSVTTGTGNEKLFF. For the CDR3, the DNA is TGCAGCGTTACAACCGGGACAGGAAATGAAAAACTGTTTTTT.